One and the same sample provided the 4 T cell receptor beta chains below, sequenced in a study of blood T cell repertoires in COVID-19. Measured with immunoSEQ multiplex PCR; TCRdb has only the in-frame clones, and not every one. The profile covers some 350,000 clones, with roughly nine tenths appearing a single time and around 1% taken by the ten largest. Source material: PBMCs or T cells enriched from blood (not recorded which). The origin of the receptors is a man younger than 35 who had recovered from COVID-19.

The rearrangement uses TRBV5-1 and TRBJ2-5, with a weak D call TRBD1 (6 bases). V was trimmed by 0 bases and J by 2 bases, leaving 8 bases between them. The CDR3 loop spans 14 amino acids. Germline loops: CDR1 SGHRS, CDR2 YFSETQ. DNA for the CDR3: TGCGCCAGCAGCTTGGGGGGGCAACAAGAGACCCAGTACTTC. Protein: CASSLGGQQETQYF.

This clone appeared once. The chain recombines TRBV2 with TRBJ1-2, with 7 bases identical to TRBD1. Germline CDR1 and CDR2: SNHLY and FYNNEI. This CDR3 contains 14 residues. J gave up 4 bases and V 7 bases, and 9 bases lay outside the gene matches. The CDR3 DNA is TGTGCCAGCATAGGTAGACAGGGTGGCTATGGCTACACCTTC. This codes for CASIGRQGGYGYTF.

The chain uses TRBV9 and TRBJ1-6; D unclear. The V and J ends lost 4 bases and 2 bases respectively, with 10 bases between them. CDR1 is SGDLS and CDR2 is YYNGEE in the germline V gene. CDR3 length equals 15 residues. The CDR3 spells CASSPPGTYNSPLHF. The CDR3 bases are TGTGCCAGCAGCCCGCCCGGGACCTATAATTCACCCCTCCACTTT.

The V and J genes are TRBV4-3 and TRBJ2-1; D uncertain. The CDR3 is made up of 15 amino acids. Germline CDR1 reads LGHNA; CDR2 reads YSLEER. V lost 5 bases and J lost 0, with 11 bases in between. Here the CDR3 reads CASSAQISSYNEQFF. CDR3 in DNA: TGCGCCAGCAGCGCACAGATAAGCTCCTACAATGAGCAGTTCTTC.